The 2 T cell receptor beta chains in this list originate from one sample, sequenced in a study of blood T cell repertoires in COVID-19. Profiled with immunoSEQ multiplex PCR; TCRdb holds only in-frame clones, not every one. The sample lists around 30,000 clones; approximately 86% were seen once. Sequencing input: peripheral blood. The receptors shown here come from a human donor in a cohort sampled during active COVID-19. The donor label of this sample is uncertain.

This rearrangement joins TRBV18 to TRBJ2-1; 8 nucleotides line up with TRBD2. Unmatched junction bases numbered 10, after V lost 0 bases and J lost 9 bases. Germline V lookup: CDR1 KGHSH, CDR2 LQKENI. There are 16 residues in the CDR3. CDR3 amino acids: CASSPPSAGDRLEQFF. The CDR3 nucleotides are TGTGCCAGCTCACCACCGTCAGCGGGAGATAGGCTTGAGCAGTTCTTC. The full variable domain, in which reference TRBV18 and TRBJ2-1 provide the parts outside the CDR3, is NAGVMQNPRHLVRRRGQEARLRCSPMKGHSHVYWYRQLPEEGLKFMVYLQKENIIDESGMPKERFSAEFPKEGPSILRIQQVVRGDSAAYFCASSPPSAGDRLEQFFGPGTRLTVL.

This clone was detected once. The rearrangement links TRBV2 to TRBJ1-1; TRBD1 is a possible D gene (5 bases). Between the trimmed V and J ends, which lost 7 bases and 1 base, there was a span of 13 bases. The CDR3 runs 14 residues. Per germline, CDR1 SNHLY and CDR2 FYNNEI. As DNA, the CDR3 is TGTGCCAGCATCCTGACAGTTTCGAACACTGAAGCTTTCTTT. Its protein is CASILTVSNTEAFF.